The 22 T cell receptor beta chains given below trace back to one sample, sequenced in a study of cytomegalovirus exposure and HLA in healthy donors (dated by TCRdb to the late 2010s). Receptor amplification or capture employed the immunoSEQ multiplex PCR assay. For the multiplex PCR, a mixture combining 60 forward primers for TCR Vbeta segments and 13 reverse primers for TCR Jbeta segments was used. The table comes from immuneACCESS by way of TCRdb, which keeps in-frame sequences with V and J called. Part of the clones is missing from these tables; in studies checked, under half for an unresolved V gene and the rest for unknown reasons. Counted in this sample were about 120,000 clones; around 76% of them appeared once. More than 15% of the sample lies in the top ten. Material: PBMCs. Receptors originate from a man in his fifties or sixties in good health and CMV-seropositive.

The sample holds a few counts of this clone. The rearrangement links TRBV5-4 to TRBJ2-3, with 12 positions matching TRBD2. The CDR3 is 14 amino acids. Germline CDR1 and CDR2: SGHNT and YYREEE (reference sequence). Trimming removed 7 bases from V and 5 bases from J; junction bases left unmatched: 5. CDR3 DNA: TGTGCCAGCTCGACTAGCGGGAGTGGAGATACGCAGTATTTT. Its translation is CASSTSGSGDTQYF.

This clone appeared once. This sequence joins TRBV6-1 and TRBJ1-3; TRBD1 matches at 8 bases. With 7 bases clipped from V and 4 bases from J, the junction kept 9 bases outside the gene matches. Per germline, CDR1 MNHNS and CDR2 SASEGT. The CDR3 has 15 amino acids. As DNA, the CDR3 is TGTGCCAGCAACCCTGGACAGGGCCACGGAAACACCATATATTTT. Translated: CASNPGQGHGNTIYF.

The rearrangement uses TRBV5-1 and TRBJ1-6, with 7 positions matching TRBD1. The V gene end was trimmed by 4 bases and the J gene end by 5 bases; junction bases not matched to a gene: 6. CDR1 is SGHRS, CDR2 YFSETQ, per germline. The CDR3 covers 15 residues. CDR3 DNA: TGCGCCAGCAGCCTGGTACAGGGGAATAATTCACCCCTCCACTTT. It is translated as CASSLVQGNNSPLHF.

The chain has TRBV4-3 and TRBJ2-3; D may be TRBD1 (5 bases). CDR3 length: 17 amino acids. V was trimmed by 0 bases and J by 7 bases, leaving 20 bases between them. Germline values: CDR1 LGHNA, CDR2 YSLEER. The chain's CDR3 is CASSQEALGQPFNTQYF. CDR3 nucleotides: TGCGCCAGCAGCCAAGAGGCTCTGGGGCAGCCGTTCAATACGCAGTATTTT.

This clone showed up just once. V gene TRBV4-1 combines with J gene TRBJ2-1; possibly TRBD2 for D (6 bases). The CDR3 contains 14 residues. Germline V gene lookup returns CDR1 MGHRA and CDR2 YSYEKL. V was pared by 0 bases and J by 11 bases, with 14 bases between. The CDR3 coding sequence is TGCGCCAGCAGCCAAGATCGCGGGGCCCCCAAGCAGTTCTTC. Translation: CASSQDRGAPKQFF.

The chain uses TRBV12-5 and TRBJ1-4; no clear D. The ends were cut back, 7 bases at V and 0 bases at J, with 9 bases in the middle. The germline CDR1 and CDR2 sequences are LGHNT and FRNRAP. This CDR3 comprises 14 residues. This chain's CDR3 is CASADGATNEKLFF. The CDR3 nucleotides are TGTGCTAGTGCTGACGGGGCAACTAATGAAAAACTGTTTTTT.

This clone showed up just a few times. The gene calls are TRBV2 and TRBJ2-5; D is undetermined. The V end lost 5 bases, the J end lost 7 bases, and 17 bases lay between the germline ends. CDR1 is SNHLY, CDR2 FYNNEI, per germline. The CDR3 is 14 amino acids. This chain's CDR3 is CASSPVTSLGTQYF. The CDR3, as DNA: TGTGCCAGCAGTCCCGTTACGAGTCTCGGGACCCAGTACTTC.

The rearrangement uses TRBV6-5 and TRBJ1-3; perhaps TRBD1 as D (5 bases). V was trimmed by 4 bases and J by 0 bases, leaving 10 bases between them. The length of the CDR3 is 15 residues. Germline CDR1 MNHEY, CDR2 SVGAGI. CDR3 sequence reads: CASSWDQGSGNTIYF. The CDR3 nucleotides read TGTGCCAGCAGTTGGGATCAGGGCTCTGGAAACACCATATATTTT.

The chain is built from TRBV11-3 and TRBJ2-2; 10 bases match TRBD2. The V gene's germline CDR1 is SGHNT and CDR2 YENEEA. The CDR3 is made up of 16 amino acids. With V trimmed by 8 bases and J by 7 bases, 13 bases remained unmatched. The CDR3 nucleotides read TGTGCCAGCTTCAGCGGGGGGGAGGTCCGTGACGGGGAGCTGTTTTTT. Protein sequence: CASFSGGEVRDGELFF.

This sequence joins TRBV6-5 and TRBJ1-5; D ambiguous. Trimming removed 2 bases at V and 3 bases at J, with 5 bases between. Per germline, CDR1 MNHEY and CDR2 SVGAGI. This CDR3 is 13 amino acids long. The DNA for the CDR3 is TGTGCCAGCAGTTACCAGTTCAATCAGCCCCAGCATTTT. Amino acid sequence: CASSYQFNQPQHF.

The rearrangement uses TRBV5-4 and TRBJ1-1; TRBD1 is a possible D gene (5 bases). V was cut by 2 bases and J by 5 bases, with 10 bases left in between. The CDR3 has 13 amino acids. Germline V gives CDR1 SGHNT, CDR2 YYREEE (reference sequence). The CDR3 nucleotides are TGTGCCAGCAGCTTCGGCAGGGCGACTGAAGCTTTCTTT. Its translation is CASSFGRATEAFF.

The CDR3 loop is CASSASGSTDTQYF. The CDR3 coding sequence is TGTGCCAGCAGCGCTAGCGGGAGCACAGATACGCAGTATTTT. The V and J genes are TRBV9 and TRBJ2-3, with TRBD2 matching 8 bases. Germline V gives CDR1 SGDLS, CDR2 YYNGEE. With V trimmed by 3 bases and J by 0 bases, 0 bases remained unmatched. The CDR3 consists of 14 residues.

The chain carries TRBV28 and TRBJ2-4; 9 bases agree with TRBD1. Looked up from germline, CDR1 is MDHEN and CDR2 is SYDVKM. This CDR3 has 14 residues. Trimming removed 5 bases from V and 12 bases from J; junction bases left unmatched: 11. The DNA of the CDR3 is TGTGCCAGCAGTCCTCAACAGGGGGCGGCCAGTCAGTACTTC. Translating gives CASSPQQGAASQYF.

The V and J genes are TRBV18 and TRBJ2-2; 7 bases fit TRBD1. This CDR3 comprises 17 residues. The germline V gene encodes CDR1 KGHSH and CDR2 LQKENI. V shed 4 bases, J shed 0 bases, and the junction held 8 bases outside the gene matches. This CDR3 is CASSLLTGTANTGELFF. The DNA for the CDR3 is TGTGCCAGCTCACTCTTGACTGGGACAGCGAACACCGGGGAGCTGTTTTTT.

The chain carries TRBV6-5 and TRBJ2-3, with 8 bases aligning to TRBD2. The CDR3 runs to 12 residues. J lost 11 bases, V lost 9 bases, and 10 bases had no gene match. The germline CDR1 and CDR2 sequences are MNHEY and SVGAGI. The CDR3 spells CASSGMTMRQYF. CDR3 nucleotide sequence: TGTGCCAGTAGCGGGATGACCATGAGGCAGTATTTT.

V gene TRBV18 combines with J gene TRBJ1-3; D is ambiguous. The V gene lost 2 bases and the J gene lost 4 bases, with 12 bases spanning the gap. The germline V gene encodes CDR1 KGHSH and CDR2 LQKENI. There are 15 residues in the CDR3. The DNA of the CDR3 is TGTGCCAGCTCACCATCCGGGTTGAAGGGAAACACCATATATTTT. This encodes CASSPSGLKGNTIYF. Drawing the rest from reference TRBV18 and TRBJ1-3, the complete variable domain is NAGVMQNPRHLVRRRGQEARLRCSPMKGHSHVYWYRQLPEEGLKFMVYLQKENIIDESGMPKERFSAEFPKEGPSILRIQQVVRGDSAAYFCASSPSGLKGNTIYFGEGSWLTVV.

This CDR3 reads CATREGGNGELFF. The CDR3 nucleotides read TGTGCCACCCGGGAAGGGGGAAACGGGGAGCTGTTTTTT. The chain has TRBV6-5 and TRBJ2-2; the D gene is possibly TRBD1 (6 bases). V shed 10 bases and J shed 7 bases, with 16 bases lying between them. In germline, CDR1 is MNHEY, CDR2 SVGAGI. The CDR3 length is 13 residues.

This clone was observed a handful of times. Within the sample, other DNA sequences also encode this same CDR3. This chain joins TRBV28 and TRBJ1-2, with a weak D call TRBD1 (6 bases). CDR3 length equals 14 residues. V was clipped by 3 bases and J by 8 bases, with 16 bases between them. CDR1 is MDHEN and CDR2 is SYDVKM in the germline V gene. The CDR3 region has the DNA TGTGCCAGCAGTTTCTCCTCACTTACAGGGGGCTACACCTTC. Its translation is CASSFSSLTGGYTF.

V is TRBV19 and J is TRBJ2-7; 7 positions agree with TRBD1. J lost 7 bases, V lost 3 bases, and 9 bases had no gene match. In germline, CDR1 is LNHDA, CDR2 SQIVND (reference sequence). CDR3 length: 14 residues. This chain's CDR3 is CASSIRDTGEEQYF. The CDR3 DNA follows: TGTGCCAGTAGTATCCGGGACACAGGGGAAGAGCAGTACTTC.

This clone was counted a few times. The CDR3 DNA follows: TGTGCCAGCAGCTTCGTGACAGATACGCAGTATTTT. Residues: CASSFVTDTQYF. The rearrangement joins TRBV7-2 to TRBJ2-3; D uncertain. The V end was cut by 3 bases, the J end by 3 bases, with 4 bases between. The CDR3 loop spans 12 amino acids. Germline values: CDR1 SGHTA, CDR2 FQGNSA.

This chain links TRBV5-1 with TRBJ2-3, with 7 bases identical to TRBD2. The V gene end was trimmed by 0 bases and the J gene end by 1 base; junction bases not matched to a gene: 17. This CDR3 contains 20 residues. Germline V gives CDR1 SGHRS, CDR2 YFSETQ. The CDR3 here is CASSLGPSGLETGRTDTQYF. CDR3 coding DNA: TGCGCCAGCAGCTTGGGGCCTAGCGGCCTTGAAACTGGACGCACAGATACGCAGTATTTT.

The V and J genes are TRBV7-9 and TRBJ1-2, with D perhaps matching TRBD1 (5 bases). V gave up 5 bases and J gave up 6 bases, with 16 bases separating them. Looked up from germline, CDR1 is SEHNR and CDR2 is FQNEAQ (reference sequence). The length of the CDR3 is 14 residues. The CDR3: CASSESGARHGYTF. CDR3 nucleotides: TGTGCCAGCAGCGAATCTGGGGCCCGCCATGGCTACACCTTC.